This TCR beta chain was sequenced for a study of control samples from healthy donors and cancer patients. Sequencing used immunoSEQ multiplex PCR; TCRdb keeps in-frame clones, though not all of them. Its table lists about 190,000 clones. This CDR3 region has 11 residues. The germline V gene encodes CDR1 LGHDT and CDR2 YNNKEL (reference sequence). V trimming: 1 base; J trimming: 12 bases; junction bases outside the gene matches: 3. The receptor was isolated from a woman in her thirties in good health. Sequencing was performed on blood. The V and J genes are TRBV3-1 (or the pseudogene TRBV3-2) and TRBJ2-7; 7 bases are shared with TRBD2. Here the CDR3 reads CASSQGGGPYF. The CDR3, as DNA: TGTGCCAGCAGCCAAGGCGGGGGTCCGTACTTC.